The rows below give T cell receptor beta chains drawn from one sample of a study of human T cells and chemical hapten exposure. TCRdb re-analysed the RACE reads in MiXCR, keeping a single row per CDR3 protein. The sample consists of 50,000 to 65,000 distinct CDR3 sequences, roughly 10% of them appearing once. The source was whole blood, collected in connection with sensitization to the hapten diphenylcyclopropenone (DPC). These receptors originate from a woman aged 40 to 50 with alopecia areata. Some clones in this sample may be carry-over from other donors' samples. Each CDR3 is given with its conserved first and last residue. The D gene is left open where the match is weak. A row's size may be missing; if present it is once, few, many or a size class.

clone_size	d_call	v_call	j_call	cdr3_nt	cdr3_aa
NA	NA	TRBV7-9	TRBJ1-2	TGTGCCAGCAGCCGTGGGGGAATTATGGGTGGCTACACCTTC	CASSRGGIMGGYTF
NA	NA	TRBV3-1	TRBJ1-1	TGTGCCAGCAGCCATTACAGGACCCTGAACACTGAAGCTTTCTTT	CASSHYRTLNTEAFF
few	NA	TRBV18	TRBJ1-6	TGTGCCAGCTCACCAGATAGGGTGAGGAATTCACCCCTCCACTTT	CASSPDRVRNSPLHF
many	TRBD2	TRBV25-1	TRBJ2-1	TGTGCCAGCAGTGAATCGCGACTAGCGACCAATGAGCAGTTCTTC	CASSESRLATNEQFF
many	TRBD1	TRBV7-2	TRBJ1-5	TGTGCCAGCACCCCGGGACAGGGTGGCAATCAGCCCCAGCATTTT	CASTPGQGGNQPQHF
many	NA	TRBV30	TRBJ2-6	TGTGCCTGGAGTGTGGGGATCAGCTCTGGGGCCAACGTCCTGACTTTC	CAWSVGISSGANVLTF
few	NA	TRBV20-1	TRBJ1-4	TGCAGTGCTATAAACCCGGGACTGGTAGAGGAAAAACTGTTTTTT	CSAINPGLVEEKLFF
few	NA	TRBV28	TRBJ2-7	TGTGCCAGCACCTCACCGGGGCCCACCTACGAGCAGTACTTC	CASTSPGPTYEQYF
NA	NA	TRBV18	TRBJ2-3	TGTGCCAGCTCAACCCCCTCCACAGATACGCAGTATTTT	CASSTPSTDTQYF
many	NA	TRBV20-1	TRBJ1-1	TGCGGGTCTTCCCGAGGGAACACTGAAGCTTTCTTT	CGSSRGNTEAFF
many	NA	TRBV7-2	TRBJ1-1	TGTGCCAGCAGCTTAGGCCTGATGAACACTGAAGCTTTCTTT	CASSLGLMNTEAFF
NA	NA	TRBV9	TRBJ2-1	TGTGCCAGCAGCGTAGGCGCGGGAAGAGTCAATGAGCAGTTCTTC	CASSVGAGRVNEQFF
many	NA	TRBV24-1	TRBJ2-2	TGTGCCACCAGTGATTTGCGAGGGGTGGACGGGGAGCTGTTTTTT	CATSDLRGVDGELFF
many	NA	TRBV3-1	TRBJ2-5	TGTGCCAGCAGTCGACCAGGGACCTCGCAAGAGACCCAGTACTTC	CASSRPGTSQETQYF
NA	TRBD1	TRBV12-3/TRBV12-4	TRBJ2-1	TGTGCCAGCAGTCCCCAGGGGGCCAGTCGGAATGAGCAGTTCTTC	CASSPQGASRNEQFF
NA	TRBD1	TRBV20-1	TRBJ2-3	TGCAGTGCTAGAGATAGGGACAGGGATTTCACAGATACGCAGTATTTT	CSARDRDRDFTDTQYF
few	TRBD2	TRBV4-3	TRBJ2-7	TGCGCCAGCAGCCAAGATCCTAGCGGGAGGGCCCGAGGCTCCGAGCAGTACTTC	CASSQDPSGRARGSEQYF
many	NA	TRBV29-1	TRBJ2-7	TGCAGCTCCAGGGGCGACGGGGACGAGCAGTACTTC	CSSRGDGDEQYF
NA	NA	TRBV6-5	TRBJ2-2	TGTGTCAGCAGTTACGTGGATGGGAAGTTCGGGGAGCTGTTTTTT	CVSSYVDGKFGELFF
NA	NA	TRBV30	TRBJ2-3	TGTGCCTGGAGTGGACAGGTGGGGCAGTATTTT	CAWSGQVGQYF
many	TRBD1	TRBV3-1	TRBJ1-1	TGTGCCAGCAGCCAAGATCCAGGGACAGGTGAAGCTTTCTTT	CASSQDPGTGEAFF
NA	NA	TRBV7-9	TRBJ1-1	TGTGCCAGCAGCTTCGAATCGAACACTGAAGCTTTCTTT	CASSFESNTEAFF
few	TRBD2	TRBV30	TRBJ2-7	TGTGCCTGGTCCTTAGTCGGGGGGGCCCACGAGCAGTACTTC	CAWSLVGGAHEQYF
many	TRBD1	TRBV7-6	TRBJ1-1	TGTGCCAGCTCCGCAGGGGGCGCGGGGACTGAAGCTTTCTTT	CASSAGGAGTEAFF
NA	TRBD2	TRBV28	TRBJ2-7	TGTGCCAGCAGTTTGAGCCCCGGGGGGGACGAGCAGTACTTC	CASSLSPGGDEQYF
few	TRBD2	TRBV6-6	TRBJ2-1	TGTGCCAGCAGTAGGACTAGCGGGGAAGTCCGGAATGAGCAGTTCTTC	CASSRTSGEVRNEQFF
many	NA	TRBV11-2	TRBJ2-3	TGTGCCAGCAGCTTCCGAAGGGTGAGCACAGATACGCAGTATTTT	CASSFRRVSTDTQYF
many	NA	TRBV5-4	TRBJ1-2	TGTGCCAGCAGCTTGGGCCCGGGTGGGGAGGCCTCGGGATCCCCCTTC	CASSLGPGGEASGSPF
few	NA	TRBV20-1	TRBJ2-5	TGCAGTGCTAGAATAGGGTCTGTCCAAGAGACCCAGTACTTC	CSARIGSVQETQYF
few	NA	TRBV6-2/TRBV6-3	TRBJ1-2	TGTGCCAGCAGTCTCCGGGCCGCCGGGGGCTACACCTTC	CASSLRAAGGYTF
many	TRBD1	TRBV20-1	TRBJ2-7	TGCAGTGCTAGAGGACAGGGTTTAAGGGAGCAGTACTTC	CSARGQGLREQYF
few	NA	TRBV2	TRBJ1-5	TGTGCCAGCACATACAGGGTGCAGCAGCCCCAGCATTTT	CASTYRVQQPQHF
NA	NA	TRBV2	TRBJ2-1	TGTGCCAGCCTACTGGGCAATGAGCAGTTCTTC	CASLLGNEQFF
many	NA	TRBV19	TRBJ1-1	TGTGCCAGTAGTATCGCCCCGAACACTGAAGCTTTCTTT	CASSIAPNTEAFF
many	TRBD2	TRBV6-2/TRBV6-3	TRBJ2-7	TGTGCCAGCAGCCCGCGACTAGCGGGAGGGCCGCGGGAGCAGTACTTC	CASSPRLAGGPREQYF
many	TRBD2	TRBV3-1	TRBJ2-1	TGTGCCAGCATCAGAGCGGGGGGCCCCACGGGTGAGCAGTTCTTC	CASIRAGGPTGEQFF
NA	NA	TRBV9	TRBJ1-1	TGTGCCAGCAGCGTAGCTACCAGGGAGGAAGCTTTCTTT	CASSVATREEAFF
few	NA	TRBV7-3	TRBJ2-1	TGTGCCAGCAGCTTGGGCGGGCGGTCCGTCGATGAGCAGTTCTTC	CASSLGGRSVDEQFF
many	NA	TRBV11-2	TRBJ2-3	TGTGCCAGCAGCCCTGGAGACACCCCCCGGGCTACGCAGTATTTT	CASSPGDTPRATQYF
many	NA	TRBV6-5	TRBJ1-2	TGTGCCAGCAGTTATTGGGACGGGGTAACCTATGGCTACACCTTC	CASSYWDGVTYGYTF
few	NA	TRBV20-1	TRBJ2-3	TGCAGTGCTGTCCCAGGGAAAGATACGCAGTATTTT	CSAVPGKDTQYF
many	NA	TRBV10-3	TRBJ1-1	TGTGCCATCAGTGAGTCGACTCTGGGCGCTGAAGCTTTCTTT	CAISESTLGAEAFF
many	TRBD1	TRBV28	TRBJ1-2	TGTGCCAGCAGCCCGGGGGGGACAGGGATGAACTATGGCTACACCTTC	CASSPGGTGMNYGYTF
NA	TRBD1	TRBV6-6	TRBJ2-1	TGTGCCAGCAGTTCCCGGACAGGGGGCAATGAGCAGTTCTTC	CASSSRTGGNEQFF
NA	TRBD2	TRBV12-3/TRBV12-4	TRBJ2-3	TGTGTCAGCAGTTCCGGGACTAGCCTCACAGATACGCAGTATTTT	CVSSSGTSLTDTQYF
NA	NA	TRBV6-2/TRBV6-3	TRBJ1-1	TGTGCCAGCAGTAAACCGGGCTACGACTTCCTGAGGGCTTTCTTT	CASSKPGYDFLRAFF
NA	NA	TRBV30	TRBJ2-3	TGTGCCTGGAGAGACCGAGATACGCAGTATTTT	CAWRDRDTQYF
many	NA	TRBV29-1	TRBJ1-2	TGCAGCGTTGACAGTGGCTACACCTTC	CSVDSGYTF
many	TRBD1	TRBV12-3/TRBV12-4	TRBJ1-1	TGTGCCAGCACCTCCGGGACAGGCTTTGGCCAAGCTTTCTTT	CASTSGTGFGQAFF
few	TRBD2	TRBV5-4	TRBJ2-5	TGTGCCAGCAGCCCCAGGACTAGACAAGAGACCCAGTACTTC	CASSPRTRQETQYF
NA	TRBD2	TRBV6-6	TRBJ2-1	TGTGCCAGCAGCCCCCCGCGACTAGCGGGAGGGCCTGCGTTGAGTGGGGCCAATGAGCAGTTCTTC	CASSPPRLAGGPALSGANEQFF
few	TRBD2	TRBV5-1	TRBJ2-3	TGCGCCAGCAGCTCGACTAGCGGGAGGGCCTTGGGCGCAGATACGCAGTATTTT	CASSSTSGRALGADTQYF
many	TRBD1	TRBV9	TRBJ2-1	TGTGCCAGCAGCCCCGGGACAGCTAACAATGAGCAGTTCTTC	CASSPGTANNEQFF
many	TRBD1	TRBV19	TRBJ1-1	TGTGCCAGTAGTTCGGGACAGGGGACGCAAGCTTTCTTT	CASSSGQGTQAFF
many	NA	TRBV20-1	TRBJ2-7	TGCAGTGCTAGAGATCGAGGACGACAATTCCAGTACTTC	CSARDRGRQFQYF
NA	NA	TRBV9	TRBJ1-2	TGTGCCAGCAGCGAGCCAGCTTATGGCTACACCTTC	CASSEPAYGYTF
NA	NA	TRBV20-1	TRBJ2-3	TGCAGCGGTCGGACCACAGGAGATACGCAGTATTTT	CSGRTTGDTQYF